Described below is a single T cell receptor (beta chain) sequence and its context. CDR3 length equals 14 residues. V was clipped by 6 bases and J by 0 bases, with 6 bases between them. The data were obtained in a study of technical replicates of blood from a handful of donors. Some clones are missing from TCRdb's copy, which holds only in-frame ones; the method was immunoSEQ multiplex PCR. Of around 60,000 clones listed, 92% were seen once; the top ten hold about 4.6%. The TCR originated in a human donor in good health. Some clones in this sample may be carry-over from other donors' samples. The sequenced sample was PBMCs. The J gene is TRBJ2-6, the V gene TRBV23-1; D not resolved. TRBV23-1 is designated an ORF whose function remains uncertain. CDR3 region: CASSLGSGANVLTF. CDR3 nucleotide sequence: TGCGCCAGCAGCCTAGGCTCTGGGGCCAACGTCCTGACTTTC.